This TCR beta chain was recovered during a study of cytomegalovirus exposure and HLA in healthy donors. Findings of the study overall: In an earlier analysis, about 87% or about 30%: the productive usage of most TCR beta V segments.

Comment on this clone: The antigen is undetermined.

CDR3 length: 15 amino acids. Germline assignment: CDR1 LNHNV and CDR2 YYDKDF (reference sequence). In the PCR, 60 Vbeta and 13 Jbeta primers were used. Repertoires were generated with immunoSEQ multiplex PCR, while TCRdb's copy carries only in-frame clones and drops some. Of 160,000 or so clones listed, about 72% are singletons. The sample taken for sequencing was PBMCs. The sequence derives from a man aged 55 to 69 in good health and CMV-seronegative. The rearrangement uses TRBV15 and TRBJ2-5, with 12 bases fitting TRBD2. The J call could be wrong; TRBJ2-7 is a better fit for the DNA end. The CDR3 reads CATSRGTSGDYEQYF. The CDR3 DNA reads TGTGCCACCAGCAGAGGGACTAGCGGGGACTACGAGCAGTACTTC.